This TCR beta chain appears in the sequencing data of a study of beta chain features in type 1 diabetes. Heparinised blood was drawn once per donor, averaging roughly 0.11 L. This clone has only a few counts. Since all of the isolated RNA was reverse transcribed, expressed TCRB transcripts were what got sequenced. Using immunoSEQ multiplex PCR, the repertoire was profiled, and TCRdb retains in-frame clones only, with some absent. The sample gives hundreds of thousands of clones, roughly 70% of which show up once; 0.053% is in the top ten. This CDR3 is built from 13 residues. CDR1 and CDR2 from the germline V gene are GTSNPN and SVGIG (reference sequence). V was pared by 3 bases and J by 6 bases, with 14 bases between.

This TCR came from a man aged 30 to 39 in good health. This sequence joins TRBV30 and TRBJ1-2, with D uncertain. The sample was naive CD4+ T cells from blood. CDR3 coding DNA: TGTGCCTGGAGGCCCCCTAAAACGGATGGCTACACCTTC. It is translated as CAWRPPKTDGYTF.